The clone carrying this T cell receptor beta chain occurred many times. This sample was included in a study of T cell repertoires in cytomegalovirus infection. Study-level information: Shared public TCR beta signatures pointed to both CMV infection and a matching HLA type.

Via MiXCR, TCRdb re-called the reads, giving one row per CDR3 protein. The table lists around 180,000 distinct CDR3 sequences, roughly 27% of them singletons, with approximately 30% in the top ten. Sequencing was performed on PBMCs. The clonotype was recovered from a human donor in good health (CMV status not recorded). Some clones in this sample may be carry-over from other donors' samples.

The CDR3 here is CASSLGGTGDGGYTF. Written as DNA, the CDR3 is TGTGCCAGCAGCTTAGGCGGGACAGGGGATGGAGGCTACACCTTC. This chain joins TRBV7-8 and TRBJ1-2, with 10 bases fitting TRBD1. The V and J ends lost 1 base and 8 bases, in that order; junction bases with no gene match: 7. Germline V gene data show CDR1 as SGHVS and CDR2 as FQNEAQ. The CDR3 runs 15 residues. Looking up the rest from reference TRBV7-8 and TRBJ1-2 gives the full variable domain: GAGVSQSPRYKVAKRGQDVALRCDPISGHVSLFWYQQALGQGPEFLTYFQNEAQLDKSGLPSDRFFAERPEGSVSTLKIQRTQQEDSAVYLCASSLGGTGDGGYTFGSGTRLTVV.